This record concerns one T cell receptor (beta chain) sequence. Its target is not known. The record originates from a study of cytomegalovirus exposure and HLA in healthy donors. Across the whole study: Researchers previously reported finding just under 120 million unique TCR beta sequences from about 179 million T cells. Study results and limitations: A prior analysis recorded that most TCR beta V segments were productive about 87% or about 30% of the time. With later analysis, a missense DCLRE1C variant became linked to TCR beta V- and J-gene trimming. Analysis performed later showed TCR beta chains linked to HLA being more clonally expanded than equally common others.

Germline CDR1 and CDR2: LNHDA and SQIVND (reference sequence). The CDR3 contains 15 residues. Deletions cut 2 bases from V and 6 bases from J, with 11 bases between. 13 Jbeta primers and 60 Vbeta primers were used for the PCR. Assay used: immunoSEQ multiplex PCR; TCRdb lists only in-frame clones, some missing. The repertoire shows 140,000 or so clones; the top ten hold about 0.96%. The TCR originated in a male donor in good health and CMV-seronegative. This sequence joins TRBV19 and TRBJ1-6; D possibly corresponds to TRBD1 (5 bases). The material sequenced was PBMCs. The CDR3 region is CASSIHQGSNSPLHF. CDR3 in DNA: TGTGCCAGTAGTATACATCAGGGAAGTAATTCACCCCTCCACTTT.